This T cell receptor beta chain emerged from a study of CD8 T cells in Susac syndrome. RNA, at roughly 0.5 to 1 ug, was reverse transcribed with random hexamers. The amplification used immunoSEQ multiplex PCR on TCR beta CDR3; it spanned 54 Vbeta and 13 Jbeta. TCRdb re-called the immunoSEQ multiplex PCR reads with MiXCR, one entry per CDR3 protein. The table has 150,000 to 200,000 distinct CDR3 sequences, almost 96% seen once; the top ten hold approximately 0.09%. TCR beta from blood CD8+ and CD4+ T cells was sequenced. General study findings and limits: The relatively small number of individuals in the TCR sequencing and HLA analysis was acknowledged by the study.

A remark on this clonotype: Its antigen is not known.

This clonotype was sampled from a human donor with multiple sclerosis. Source material: CD4+ T cells from PBMCs.

For the CDR3, the DNA is TGCAGCCTACTCGAAGGATATAGCAATCAGCCCCAGCATTTT. The encoded protein is CSLLEGYSNQPQHF. V gene TRBV20-1 combines with J gene TRBJ1-5; D gene ambiguous. Germline-derived CDR1 and CDR2 are DFQATT and SNEGSKA (reference sequence). This CDR3 has 14 amino acids.